A selection of T cell receptor beta chains follows, all from one sample in a study of T cell responses to AZD1222 COVID-19 vaccine. Sequenced by immunoSEQ multiplex PCR; TCRdb stores in-frame clones only, minus some. Of 97,000 or so clones listed, around 89% are singletons. The sequencing used peripheral blood, collected on day 0 of AZD1222 vaccination. These TCRs come from an adult in good health. The CDR3 runs from the conserved cysteine through the conserved F or W.

J gene,CDR3 length,V gene,CDR3 protein
TRBJ2-1,16,TRBV7-3,CASSQTPSGRAGEQFF
TRBJ2-2,16,TRBV27,CASSPSLREITGELFF
TRBJ2-1,14,TRBV28,CASRPGVTYNEQFF
TRBJ1-2,13,TRBV3-1/TRBV3-2,CASSREGRSGYTF
TRBJ2-1,17,TRBV7-6,CASSLARLLAPYNEQFF
TRBJ1-1,14,TRBV27,CASSRDRMNTEAFF
TRBJ2-2,16,TRBV9,CASSPTSGRAAGELFF
TRBJ1-6,15,TRBV4-3,CASSQVSGAHSPLHF
TRBJ1-1,15,TRBV15,CATSRDGQPNTEAFF
TRBJ2-7,14,TRBV4-3,CASSQGTVSYEQYF
TRBJ1-4,17,TRBV28,CASSSMDSILANEKLFF
TRBJ1-3,16,TRBV18,CASSPLNGISGNTIYF
TRBJ2-5,15,TRBV29-1,CSVEVYRNFQETQYF
TRBJ1-2,9,TRBV20-1,CSEHPGYTF
TRBJ1-5,14,TRBV18,CASSLTYSNQPQHF
TRBJ1-1,13,TRBV12-3/TRBV12-4,CASSLLLGQKAFF
TRBJ1-1,14,TRBV28,CASSPSAMNTEAFF
TRBJ2-7,15,TRBV7-6,CASSRIAGGPYEQYF
TRBJ1-1,13,TRBV6-5,CASSIGTPTEAFF
TRBJ1-6,13,TRBV14,CASSQSGKSPLHF
TRBJ2-3,14,TRBV29-1,CSVTPGQGTDTQYF
TRBJ1-3,10,TRBV15,CATPLDTIYF
TRBJ1-3,15,TRBV3-1/TRBV3-2,CASSQSLGSGNTIYF
TRBJ2-4,14,TRBV6-5,CASSRGQGENIQYF
TRBJ1-2,17,TRBV7-6,CASSLDPGRTNYHGYTF
TRBJ2-3,14,TRBV9,CASSQPGRTDTQYF
TRBJ2-1,17,TRBV7-2,CASSLAGLAGAYNEQFF
TRBJ2-1,16,TRBV9,CASSEGLADHYNEQFF
TRBJ2-5,14,TRBV3-1/TRBV3-2,CASSLTGNWETQYF
TRBJ2-5,11,TRBV30,CAWSARETQYF
TRBJ1-1,15,TRBV29-1,CSVGERQARGTEAFF
TRBJ1-2,12,TRBV7-9,CASSLMDNGYTF
TRBJ1-3,13,TRBV30,CAWSWGAKDTIYF
TRBJ1-5,13,TRBV3-1/TRBV3-2,CASSPSRGQPQHF
TRBJ2-5,12,TRBV13,CASSLARETQYF
TRBJ2-2,14,TRBV10-1,CASSDRRNTGELFF
TRBJ2-3,15,TRBV4-3,CASSQGREGPDTQYF
TRBJ1-6,12,TRBV3-1/TRBV3-2,CASSRSNSPLHF
TRBJ2-3,16,TRBV15,CATSRAWGVGTDTQYF
TRBJ2-7,15,TRBV29-1,CSVEPLARSDYEQYF
TRBJ2-1,16,TRBV7-7,CASSLGTSGRAYEQFF
TRBJ1-2,13,TRBV10-3,CAISGTGDHGYTF
TRBJ2-3,15,TRBV28,CATAGGTGGADTQYF
TRBJ2-2,14,TRBV13,CASSTYSGDRELFF
TRBJ1-1,17,TRBV29-1,CSVEIRQGARLRNEAFF
TRBJ1-2,15,TRBV21-1,CASSSQGLGAYGYTF
TRBJ1-5,15,TRBV18,CASSPRGTRDQPQHF
TRBJ2-3,16,TRBV9,CASSVAGTFSTDTQYF
TRBJ2-7,11,TRBV2,CATRRAYEQYF
TRBJ2-1,14,TRBV5-1,CASEKDRGPSEQFF
TRBJ2-2,17,TRBV15,CATSRDPSGGNTGELFF
TRBJ2-4,14,TRBV5-6,CASSSRGRGNIQYF
TRBJ2-7,16,TRBV7-8,CASSFRDRGTFGEQYF
TRBJ2-1,16,TRBV24-1,CATSDPLAGMANEQFF
TRBJ1-2,16,TRBV5-1,CASSLITGGFEYGYTF
TRBJ2-3,14,TRBV24-1,CATSDTGGTDTQYF